Included here is one TCR beta chain sequence, with context. This clone was seen only once. Its antigen target is currently unknown. Nothing much larger sits one base from this clone, and base qualities are not available. This sample stems from a study of OX40 agonist ivuxolimab in advanced cancers. Looking at the study overall: Ivuxolimab, which targeted the costimulatory receptor OX40 (CD134), was an agonistic, fully human IgG2 monoclonal antibody. Intravenous ivuxolimab was administered to patients every 2 weeks at six dose levels: 0.01, 0.1, 0.3, 1.5, 3 and 10 mg/kg. Of the roughly 52 dose-escalation patients, hepatocellular carcinoma was present in around 19, melanoma in around 15, renal cell carcinoma in 9 and head and neck cancer in 9. A male proportion of 75% to 85% and a mean age of approximately 61 years, ranging from 23 to 79, were recorded for the dose-escalation cohort. Prior anti-PD-1, anti-PD-L1 or anti-CTLA-4 therapy was permitted, and 40% of dose-escalation patients had received checkpoint inhibitors. Partial responses were achieved by three dose-escalation patients, of whom one had hepatocellular carcinoma and two had cutaneous melanoma. The purpose of peripheral TCRbeta sequencing was to test whether ivuxolimab changed TCR sequence diversity and led to clonal T-cell expansion. The monotherapy dose-escalation portion (N of about 47 patients) of the phase I ivuxolimab trial is reported in the paper.

Summary of the overall study and its limitations: In the 0.1-3.0 mg/kg groups, partial responders had among the lowest normalized peripheral clonal expansion, particularly in CD8+ T cells. Which antigens the clonally expanded peripheral T cells were specific for was not determined. Low levels of normalized T-cell clonal expansion were also seen in some patients who did not respond. After ivuxolimab, expanded clones were on average more numerous among CD8+ T cells than among CD4+ T cells. At doses of 0.1 to 3.0 mg/kg, clonal expansion of both CD4+ and CD8+ T cells in blood was seen between baseline and week 6.

For sequencing of the TCRbeta CDR3 region, genomic DNA was extracted from the sorted cells. The immunoSEQ Assay was used for sequencing of TCRbeta CDR3 regions. In TCRdb, the immuneACCESS table is reduced to in-frame sequences with V and J assigned. These tables do not hold every clone; where another copy was compared, an unresolved V gene accounts for under half, and the others remain unexplained. The sample profile shows fewer than 16,000 clones; just over 70% of them were found once. The top ten constitute 35% to 40% of the sample. Trimming takes 1 base from V and 3 bases from J, and the germline ends sit 19 bases apart. The CDR3 runs 18 amino acids, cysteine and phenylalanine included. The DNA shown is the 54-base CDR3, in frame from base 1. Per the germline V gene (reference sequence), LNHDA is the CDR1 and SQIVND is the CDR2. The trial excluded patients who had a history of autoimmune disease or were on systemic immunosuppression. Peripheral blood for TCR sequencing was collected from all dose cohorts at baseline, on cycle 4 day 1, and on cycle 7 day 1. Samples came from an open-label, multicenter, first-in-human phase I dose-escalation trial of ivuxolimab. Adults with locally advanced or metastatic head and neck squamous cell, hepatocellular, melanoma or renal cell carcinoma were enrolled in the trial. CD4+ and CD8+ T cells were sorted separately from peripheral blood before TCR sequencing.

This chain is built from TRBV19 and TRBJ2-1, and the D gene may be TRBD2, 5 bases matching. The sequencing here drew on CD4+ or CD8+ T cells sorted from blood, taken in a trial of the OX40 agonist ivuxolimab. The sequence derives from an adult with an advanced solid tumor such as melanoma, head and neck, liver or kidney cancer. Here the CDR3 is given as CASSIALVPADGYNEQFF. DNA sequence: TGTGCCAGTAGTATAGCCCTCGTTCCAGCGGACGGCTACAATGAGCAGTTCTTC.